This TCR beta chain was sequenced for a study of tumor-infiltrating lymphocytes in primary liver carcinoma. In the study overall: Sample counts of productive TCRbeta reads spanned roughly 3.65 to 7.13 million; these counts were similar across tissue types.

RNA isolated from unsorted whole blood supplied the blood RNA, with germline DNA also extracted. It was before surgery that about 3.8 milliliters of peripheral blood were collected. Study-level points and caveats: Tumor-adjacent and tumor-blood pairs shared less of their repertoires than tumor region pairs shared.

From around 500 ng total RNA, TCR beta cDNA was generated with a primer in the constant region. Generation of the TCR beta libraries relied on three nested multiplex PCR rounds using slightly modified ARM-PCR. TRBV1-TRBV30 forward primers paired with a C-beta reverse primer were used in the first two PCR rounds, which ran about 11 cycles each. Each CDR3 protein is one row after TCRdb ran MiXCR on the multiplex PCR reads. The sample contains some 200,000 distinct CDR3 sequences, almost 65% of which appear only once. For this clonotype: Its antigen remains unknown.

The V and J ends lost 6 bases and 2 bases respectively, with 5 bases between them. Germline V CDR1 and CDR2: MNHNY, SVGAGI (reference sequence). The CDR3 loop spans 11 amino acids. The origin of this receptor is a woman aged 55-69 years with primary liver carcinoma and hepatitis B virus infection. The specimen was peripheral blood. This sequence joins TRBV6-6 and TRBJ2-7; possibly TRBD1 for D (5 bases). The CDR3 sequence: CASRDTYEQYF. CDR3 coding DNA: TGTGCCAGCAGGGACACCTACGAGCAGTACTTC.